This record concerns one T cell receptor beta chain sequence. Its antigen is not known. The V gene's germline CDR1 is MNHNS and CDR2 SASEGT. The V end was cut by 2 bases, the J end by 7 bases, with 23 bases between. The CDR3 sequence is 17 residues long. Clones were read by immunoSEQ multiplex PCR, and TCRdb kept only the in-frame ones, dropping some. The sample contains approximately 220,000 clones, 75% to 95% of which appear only once. The data belong to a study of cytomegalovirus exposure and HLA in healthy donors. Study-wide results and caveats: TCR sequences were mostly rare, though some public TCRs occurred in many donors. Clusters of TCRs from the first cohort tended to co-occur in the roughly 120 validation repertoires (as a later analysis found).

The chain joins TRBV6-1 to TRBJ1-2, with D possibly TRBD1 on 6 matching bases. The source is a woman under 30 in good health and CMV-seronegative. The sequenced sample was PBMCs. DNA of the CDR3: TGTGCCAGCAGTGAATCGCCGGACAGCGTCGGCGTTCGTGGCTACACCTTC. Protein: CASSESPDSVGVRGYTF.